A single sample gave rise to the 18 T cell receptor beta chains below, sequenced in a study of post-analysis software for immune sequencing data. Their target antigens are unknown. Unique-molecular-identifier-tagged TCR beta cDNA libraries were used. MiXCR was run by TCRdb on the PCR reads, yielding one entry per CDR3 protein. This table has about 820,000 distinct CDR3 sequences, roughly 50% appearing once. Study-wide findings and caveats: Among 4 or 5 TRBV segments more frequent in patients than controls were TRBV5-6, TRBV5-1 and TRBV20-1.

The sequencing sample was made of blood. The source is a girl aged 5-17 years with multiple sclerosis.

Remarks on this clonotype: A read error may explain this, as a much larger clone is one base away. V usage is TRBV7-9 and J usage is TRBJ2-7, with 10 bases that match TRBD1. Germline V gives CDR1 SEHNR, CDR2 FQNEAQ (reference sequence). The CDR3 contains 15 residues. The CDR3 here is CAGSPKGQGIHEQYF. The CDR3 DNA follows: TGTGCCGGCAGCCCAAAGGGACAGGGGATCCACGAGCAGTACTTC.

The genes are TRBV29-1 and TRBJ2-7; TRBD2 might be the D (7 bases). Germline-derived CDR1 and CDR2 are SQVTM and ANQGSEA. V was pared by 7 bases and J by 1 base, with 14 bases between. The CDR3 loop spans 13 amino acids. Here the CDR3 reads CSAGGPRSYEQYF. The CDR3 coding sequence is TGCAGCGCCGGGGGGCCTCGTTCCTACGAGCAGTACTTC.

This chain joins TRBV20-1 and TRBJ2-7; 13 bases agree with TRBD2. Looked up from germline, CDR1 is DFQATT and CDR2 is SNEGSKA (reference sequence). The CDR3 covers 13 residues. V shed 6 bases and J 4 bases; nucleotides not matched to a gene: 3. In DNA, the CDR3 is TGCAGTGCCGAACTAGCGGGAGGGTACGAGCAGTACTTC. Amino acid sequence: CSAELAGGYEQYF.

In its sample, this clonotype was seen once. The gene calls are TRBV30 and TRBJ1-4; D ambiguous. Germline CDR1 GTSNPN, CDR2 SVGIG (reference sequence). V was shortened by 5 bases and J by 7 bases, with 14 bases between the two germline ends. The CDR3 length is 13 residues. The CDR3 protein is CAWGFVRGEKLFF. In DNA, the CDR3 is TGTGCCTGGGGGTTTGTCCGTGGTGAAAAACTGTTTTTT.

J is TRBJ2-4 and V is TRBV6-6; TRBD2 aligns across 9 bases. Near its end, the DNA agrees better with TRBJ2-5, so the J call may be wrong. The CDR3 is 15 residues long. Germline values: CDR1 MNHNY, CDR2 SVGAGI (reference sequence). The CDR3 region has the DNA TGTGCCAGCACCGCAGACTCGGGTAGCGGGGGGACCCAGTACTTC. Protein sequence: CASTADSGSGGTQYF.

The chain combines TRBV10-3 with TRBJ2-1; TRBD2 agrees at 10 bases. J was trimmed by 5 bases and V by 2 bases; bases with no gene match: 3. Germline loops: CDR1 ENHRY, CDR2 SYGVKD. The CDR3 sequence is 15 residues long. CDR3 sequence (DNA): TGTGCCATCAGTGAGCGAGCGGGAGGGGACAATGAGCAGTTCTTC. Its translation is CAISERAGGDNEQFF.

This sequence joins TRBV7-2 and TRBJ2-5; D possibly corresponds to TRBD2 (5 bases). V was pared by 6 bases and J by 1 base, with 9 bases between. Per the germline V gene, CDR1 is SGHTA and CDR2 is FQGNSA. The CDR3 covers 13 residues. The CDR3 reads CASRFSAQETQYF. Written as DNA, the CDR3 is TGTGCCAGCAGGTTTAGCGCCCAAGAGACCCAGTACTTC.

This chain links TRBV28 with TRBJ1-5; TRBD1 matches at 10 bases. Germline V gene lookup returns CDR1 MDHEN and CDR2 SYDVKM. V was pared by 5 bases and J by 2 bases, with 6 bases of the junction left unmatched. This CDR3 has 16 residues. CDR3 sequence (DNA): TGTGCCAGCAGTCCGGCGACAGGGGGCGGCAATCAGCCCCAGCATTTT. Protein sequence: CASSPATGGGNQPQHF.

This clonotype occurred a few times. V is TRBV27 and J is TRBJ2-1; 11 bases agree with TRBD2. Looked up from germline, CDR1 is MNHEY and CDR2 is SMNVEV (reference sequence). The CDR3 sequence is 12 residues long. The V and J ends lost 9 bases and 6 bases, in that order; junction bases with no gene match: 1. Written as DNA, the CDR3 is TGTGCCAGTAGCGGGAGGGTCAATGAGCAGTTCTTC. It specifies CASSGRVNEQFF.

There are a few counts of this clonotype. The rearrangement links TRBV18 to TRBJ2-3; no clear D gene. V was shortened by 6 bases and J by 2 bases, with 9 bases between the two germline ends. The CDR3 runs to 13 residues. Germline V gene sequence: CDR1 KGHSH, CDR2 LQKENI. Here the CDR3 reads CASSYGYTDTQYF. The DNA for the CDR3 is TGTGCCAGCTCGTACGGTTACACAGATACGCAGTATTTT.

V and J are TRBV12-3 or TRBV12-4 and TRBJ2-1; 8 nucleotides align to TRBD2. The CDR3 covers 15 residues. V was pared by 7 bases and J by 6 bases, with 11 bases of the junction left unmatched. This CDR3 reads CASTLELAELNEQFF. The CDR3 DNA reads as TGTGCCAGCACCTTGGAACTAGCGGAGCTCAATGAGCAGTTCTTC.

This sequence joins TRBV7-8 and TRBJ2-7; 9 nucleotides match TRBD2. The CDR3 has 16 residues. Germline lookup yields CDR1 SGHVS and CDR2 FQNEAQ. Trimming at V came to 5 bases and at J to 5 bases, leaving 13 bases not matched to a gene. The CDR3 loop is CASSLLGSGRIDEQYF. CDR3 nucleotides: TGTGCCAGCAGCCTGCTGGGGAGCGGGAGGATCGACGAGCAGTACTTC.

The chain recombines TRBV12-3 or TRBV12-4 with TRBJ2-7; D remains unclear. Trimming stripped 2 bases from V and 3 bases from J, with 11 bases between. This CDR3 has 14 residues. Written as DNA, the CDR3 is TGTGCCAGCAGTTTATTGCCAGAGAACTACGAGCAGTACTTC. Amino acids: CASSLLPENYEQYF.

The chain joins TRBV10-3 to TRBJ2-7, with 9 positions matching TRBD2. This CDR3 contains 14 residues. Trimming took 4 bases from V and 5 from J; bases not matched to a gene: 6. CDR1 is ENHRY, CDR2 SYGVKD, per germline. The CDR3 DNA is TGTGCCATCAGTGGGCTAGCGGGAAGCAACGAGCAGTACTTC. Protein: CAISGLAGSNEQYF.

V and J are TRBV7-9 and TRBJ2-7, with 10 nucleotides matching TRBD2. The junction had 10 bases not matched to a gene; V was cut back by 0 bases and J by 2 bases. The CDR3 has 18 residues. The germline gives CDR1 SEHNR, CDR2 FQNEAQ (reference sequence). The CDR3 nucleotides read TGTGCCAGCAGCTTAGCGCCCCCCCTAGCGGGGGTCCCCTACGAGCAGTACTTC. It codes for CASSLAPPLAGVPYEQYF. The complete variable domain, with remaining parts taken from reference TRBV7-9 and TRBJ2-7, reads DTGVSQNPRHKITKRGQNVTFRCDPISEHNRLYWYRQTLGQGPEFLTYFQNEAQLEKSRLLSDRFSAERPKGSFSTLEIQRTEQGDSAMYLCASSLAPPLAGVPYEQYFGPGTRLTVT.

CDR3 region: CSVAATAGANVLTF. In DNA, the CDR3 is TGCAGCGTAGCAGCAACCGCTGGGGCCAACGTCCTGACTTTC. The chain employs TRBV29-1 and TRBJ2-6; D gene unclear. The V and J ends lost 6 bases and 2 bases respectively, with 11 bases between them. CDR1 and CDR2 from the germline V gene are SQVTM and ANQGSEA. This CDR3 spans 14 amino acids.

This clonotype was counted between two and nine times. The chain recombines TRBV5-1 with TRBJ1-6, with TRBD1 identical over 7 bases. The CDR3 consists of 22 residues. Germline V gene data show CDR1 as SGHRS and CDR2 as YFSETQ. J was trimmed by 7 bases and V by 0 bases; bases with no gene match: 25. CDR3 region: CASSLAYQLPYRPTGRNSPLHF. CDR3 in DNA: TGCGCCAGCAGCTTGGCCTATCAACTTCCGTACCGACCGACAGGGCGGAATTCACCCCTCCACTTT.

This clonotype was counted a few times. The chain couples TRBV5-5 to TRBJ1-5, with a weak D call TRBD1 (6 bases). CDR3 length: 17 residues. Trimming pared 4 bases from V and 0 bases from J, leaving 17 bases between. Germline CDR1 reads SGHKS; CDR2 reads YYEKEE (reference sequence). CDR3 sequence reads: CASSNIWGALSNQPQHF. The CDR3 DNA reads TGTGCCAGCAGCAACATTTGGGGGGCGCTTAGCAATCAGCCCCAGCATTTT.